The 8 T cell receptor beta chains listed next were all sequenced from one sample in a study of cytomegalovirus exposure and HLA in healthy donors. The PCR contained 60 Vbeta and 13 Jbeta primers. Method: immunoSEQ multiplex PCR; TCRdb's copy keeps in-frame clones and lacks some. The data show some 180,000 clones, roughly 84% seen once. The sample consisted of PBMCs. Source of these receptors: a girl aged 2 to 10 in good health and CMV-seropositive.

The J gene is TRBJ1-2, the V gene TRBV28, with 7 bases identical to TRBD1. V gave up 10 bases and J gave up 12 bases; unmatched junction bases: 32. CDR3 length: 18 residues. From germline, CDR1 is MDHEN and CDR2 SYDVKM. The CDR3 protein is CAITQQGKGLSSIKVDTF. The CDR3 bases are TGTGCCATCACCCAACAGGGGAAAGGTCTGTCTTCAATCAAGGTCGACACCTTC.

The rearrangement uses TRBV10-1 and TRBJ2-1; 7 positions agree with TRBD2. The CDR3 totals 15 residues. J gave up 4 bases and V 3 bases, and 6 bases lay outside the gene matches. In germline, CDR1 is WNHNN, CDR2 SYGVQD (reference sequence). CDR3 nucleotides: TGCGCCAGCAGTGACGAAGCGGGACTGTACAATGAGCAGTTCTTC. Translated, it gives CASSDEAGLYNEQFF.

The chain joins TRBV29-1 to TRBJ2-5; TRBD1 is a possible D gene (5 bases). The J call may be faulty, since TRBJ2-7 better matches the DNA end. The V gene's germline CDR1 is SQVTM and CDR2 ANQGSEA. This CDR3 has 12 residues. The CDR3 region is CSVRQGGYEQYF. CDR3 nucleotides: TGCAGCGTTCGTCAGGGTGGCTACGAGCAGTACTTC.

The CDR3 region has the DNA TGTGCCAGCAGCTTAGATGGGTGGACTAACACAGATACGCAGTATTTT. Amino acid sequence: CASSLDGWTNTDTQYF. V is TRBV11-2 and J is TRBJ2-3, with D tentatively TRBD2 (6 bases). Trimming stripped 0 bases from V and 2 bases from J, with 12 bases between. The V gene's germline CDR1 is SGHAT and CDR2 FQNNGV. CDR3 length: 16 amino acids.

The CDR3 DNA reads as TGTGCCAGCAGCGGGGGAGGGGGAGGTGGGGAGCTGTTTTTT. Amino acids: CASSGGGGGGELFF. V is TRBV6-1 and J is TRBJ2-2; a possible D gene is TRBD2 (7 bases). The germline V and J ends were trimmed by 6 bases and 8 bases, with 16 bases remaining between them. The CDR3 loop spans 14 amino acids. Germline lookup yields CDR1 MNHNS and CDR2 SASEGT.

The gene calls are TRBV9 and TRBJ2-6; 7 bases map to TRBD1. After removal of 4 bases from V and 0 bases from J, the junction contained 13 bases not matched to a gene. The CDR3 totals 19 residues. Germline CDR1 and CDR2: SGDLS and YYNGEE. CDR3 in DNA: TGTGCCAGCAGCCAGCCGGGACAGCTTATCATCTCTGGGGCCAACGTCCTGACTTTC. It codes for CASSQPGQLIISGANVLTF.

The V and J genes are TRBV30 and TRBJ2-4, with D tentatively TRBD2 (5 bases). This CDR3 region has 15 residues. Per the germline V gene, CDR1 is GTSNPN and CDR2 is SVGIG (reference sequence). V lost 3 bases and J lost 1, with 13 bases in between. Written as DNA, the CDR3 is TGTGCCTGGAGCATAGACTATACCGCCAAAAACATTCAGTACTTC. This gives the protein CAWSIDYTAKNIQYF. Complete variable domain (other parts from reference TRBV30 and TRBJ2-4): SQTIHQWPATLVQPVGSPLSLECTVEGTSNPNLYWYRQAAGRGLQLLFYSVGIGQISSEVPQNLSASRPQDRQFILSSKKLLLSDSGFYLCAWSIDYTAKNIQYFGAGTRLSVL.

The V and J genes are TRBV7-9 and TRBJ2-7; D is undetermined. Deletions cut 5 bases from V and 4 bases from J, with 12 bases between. Germline V lookup: CDR1 SEHNR, CDR2 FQNEAQ (reference sequence). This CDR3 is built from 13 residues. As DNA, the CDR3 is TGTGCCAGCAGCCCCGAAGCCCAATACGAGCAGTACTTC. The encoded protein is CASSPEAQYEQYF. Supplemented by reference TRBV7-9 and TRBJ2-7, the full variable domain reads DTGVSQNPRHKITKRGQNVTFRCDPISEHNRLYWYRQTLGQGPEFLTYFQNEAQLEKSRLLSDRFSAERPKGSFSTLEIQRTEQGDSAMYLCASSPEAQYEQYFGPGTRLTVT.